The 13 T cell receptor beta chains listed next were all sequenced from one sample in a study of beta chain features in type 1 diabetes. The sequenced template was cDNA made from the entire isolated RNA. Some clones are missing from TCRdb's copy, which holds only in-frame ones; the method was immunoSEQ multiplex PCR. The table has more than 140,000 clones, 9.7% seen once. The sequenced sample consisted of central memory CD4+ T cells from blood. The receptors come from a woman aged 40 to 49 in good health.

This chain joins TRBV5-1 and TRBJ2-5, with 11 bases aligning to TRBD2. Germline V gene lookup returns CDR1 SGHRS and CDR2 YFSETQ. This CDR3 contains 17 residues. The junction had 13 bases not matched to a gene; V was cut back by 4 bases and J by 5 bases. The CDR3 here is CASSPLPTSGALETQYF. The CDR3 nucleotides read TGCGCCAGCAGCCCACTCCCGACTAGCGGGGCCCTGGAGACCCAGTACTTC.

The gene calls are TRBV5-6 and TRBJ1-1; 10 positions match TRBD1. Per the germline V gene, CDR1 is SGHDT and CDR2 is YYEEEE. V gave up 4 bases and J gave up 5 bases; unmatched junction bases: 8. This CDR3 spans 15 amino acids. CDR3: CASSLPGQGLTEAFF. In nucleotides, the CDR3 is TGTGCCAGCAGCCTACCGGGACAGGGGCTTACTGAAGCTTTCTTT.

CDR3 amino acids: CASSEFSTDTQYF. CDR3 nucleotides: TGTGCCAGCAGCGAGTTCAGCACAGATACGCAGTATTTT. The rearrangement uses TRBV5-6 and TRBJ2-3; D is unresolved. Per the germline V gene, CDR1 is SGHDT and CDR2 is YYEEEE. The CDR3 sequence is 13 residues long. Trimming took 4 bases from V and 0 from J, leaving 6 bases between them.

The chain employs TRBV5-6 and TRBJ1-2, with D perhaps TRBD1 (6 bases). This CDR3 has 12 amino acids. Trimming stripped 4 bases from V and 7 bases from J, with 11 bases between. Looked up from germline, CDR1 is SGHDT and CDR2 is YYEEEE. In DNA form, the CDR3 reads TGTGCCAGCAGCACACAGGGAGCTGGCTACACCTTC. It translates to CASSTQGAGYTF.

The DNA of the CDR3 is TGTGCCAGCAGCCCCAGTGGGACAGTGAAGTTCTTC. Amino acids: CASSPSGTVKFF. This rearrangement joins TRBV7-9 to TRBJ2-1, with 7 bases fitting TRBD1. The V segment lost 5 bases and the J segment 14 bases; nucleotides outside the gene matches: 9. From germline, CDR1 is SEHNR and CDR2 FQNEAQ (reference sequence). The CDR3 consists of 12 residues.

Turning to this clone: Other DNA sequences in the sample encode the same CDR3. J is TRBJ2-7 and V is TRBV11-2; D might be TRBD1 (6 bases). The CDR3 contains 14 residues. Germline values: CDR1 SGHAT, CDR2 FQNNGV. Trimming pared 5 bases from V and 1 base from J, leaving 12 bases between. DNA of the CDR3: TGTGCCAGCAGCCCACCAGGACAGTCCTACGAGCAGTACTTC. Amino acids: CASSPPGQSYEQYF. Together with reference TRBV11-2 and TRBJ2-7, the CDR3 gives the full variable domain: EAGVAQSPRYKIIEKRQSVAFWCNPISGHATLYWYQQILGQGPKLLIQFQNNGVVDDSQLPKDRFSAERLKGVDSTLKIQPAKLEDSAVYLCASSPPGQSYEQYFGPGTRLTVT.

This clone showed up just a few times. The V call is TRBV5-1, the J call TRBJ1-5; D gene ambiguous. The ends were cut back, 0 bases at V and 7 bases at J, with 8 bases in the middle. The CDR3 has 13 residues. Germline values: CDR1 SGHRS, CDR2 YFSETQ. The CDR3 coding sequence is TGCGCCAGCAGCTTGGGCAGCGACCAGCCCCAGCATTTT. It specifies CASSLGSDQPQHF.

The chain couples TRBV7-8 to TRBJ2-7; no reliable D call. Germline V gives CDR1 SGHVS, CDR2 FQNEAQ. The CDR3 is made up of 15 amino acids. Trimming stripped 1 base from V and 0 bases from J, with 10 bases between. The CDR3 protein is CASSLEARSSYEQYF. The CDR3 bases are TGTGCCAGCAGCTTAGAGGCCCGGAGCTCCTACGAGCAGTACTTC.

This sequence joins TRBV7-2 and TRBJ2-5, with TRBD2 matching over 9 bases. The CDR3 runs to 14 residues. V shed 3 bases and J 3 bases; nucleotides not matched to a gene: 2. Germline V gives CDR1 SGHTA, CDR2 FQGNSA. The CDR3 nucleotides are TGTGCCAGCAGCTTGGCTAGCGGGGAAGAGACCCAGTACTTC. This translates into CASSLASGEETQYF. The full variable domain, its missing parts supplied by reference TRBV7-2 and TRBJ2-5, is GAGVSQSPSNKVTEKGKDVELRCDPISGHTALYWYRQSLGQGLEFLIYFQGNSAPDKSGLPSDRFSAERTGGSVSTLTIQRTQQEDSAVYLCASSLASGEETQYFGPGTRLLVL.

This clone was detected a few times. V and J are TRBV6-5 and TRBJ2-5, with 9 bases matching TRBD2. CDR1 MNHEY and CDR2 SVGAGI come from the germline V gene. The CDR3 has 13 amino acids. V gave up 4 bases and J gave up 9 bases; unmatched junction bases: 6. The DNA for the CDR3 is TGTGCCAGCAGTTCGAGACTAGCGGAGGCCCAGTACTTC. Translation: CASSSRLAEAQYF.

This clone was detected a few times. The chain has TRBV7-2 and TRBJ2-7; D ambiguous. Germline lookup yields CDR1 SGHTA and CDR2 FQGNSA. The CDR3 totals 13 residues. V was shortened by 3 bases and J by 2 bases, with 8 bases between the two germline ends. The CDR3 sequence: CASSFPPTYEQYF. Written as DNA, the CDR3 is TGTGCCAGCAGCTTTCCCCCAACCTACGAGCAGTACTTC.

The J gene is TRBJ1-2, the V gene TRBV19; perhaps TRBD1 as D (6 bases). The CDR3 contains 14 residues. Trimming pared 5 bases from V and 6 bases from J, leaving 16 bases between. The germline gives CDR1 LNHDA, CDR2 SQIVND (reference sequence). The DNA of the CDR3 is TGTGCCAGTAGTGGGGCAGGGGCAAGGAATGGCTACACCTTC. This encodes CASSGAGARNGYTF.

This chain links TRBV6-1 with TRBJ1-3; no reliable D call. CDR3 length: 13 residues. V shed 6 bases and J shed 1 base, with 7 bases lying between them. Germline assignment: CDR1 MNHNS and CDR2 SASEGT. CDR3 residues: CASRTRSGNTIYF. The CDR3 DNA follows: TGTGCCAGCAGGACACGGTCTGGAAACACCATATATTTT.